These 17 T cell receptor beta chains share one sample of origin, sequenced in a study of vaccination effects on CD4 cells after COVID-19. Some clones are missing from TCRdb's copy, which holds only in-frame ones; the method was immunoSEQ multiplex PCR. The sample lists around 12,000 clones; roughly 73% were seen once. Prior to sequencing, the ViraFEST assay stimulated PBMC with viral peptide pools, which expanded the antigen-specific CD4+ T cells. Following 10 days of culture, CD4+ T cells were isolated. Between March and December 2020, the person had a SARS-CoV-2 infection that PCR confirmed. Each participant was given two doses of one vaccine (BNT162b2 or mRNA-1273). Their antigens remain unidentified. Source: CD4+ T cells from PBMCs cultured with HCoV-NL63 spike peptides, taken after COVID-19 vaccination. These receptors originate from a human donor who had a prior SARS-CoV-2 infection.

This sequence joins TRBV30 and TRBJ2-4, with a tentative D call TRBD2 (5 bases). In germline, CDR1 is GTSNPN, CDR2 SVGIG (reference sequence). The length of the CDR3 is 14 residues. V was trimmed by 4 bases and J by 0 bases, leaving 10 bases between them. The CDR3 reads CAWNPEGAKNIQYF. The CDR3 DNA is TGTGCCTGGAATCCCGAGGGAGCCAAAAACATTCAGTACTTC. Based on the CDR3 plus reference TRBV30 and TRBJ2-4, the full variable domain is SQTIHQWPATLVQPVGSPLSLECTVEGTSNPNLYWYRQAAGRGLQLLFYSVGIGQISSEVPQNLSASRPQDRQFILSSKKLLLSDSGFYLCAWNPEGAKNIQYFGAGTRLSVL.

V and J are TRBV7-8 and TRBJ2-7; TRBD1 matches 9 bases. The length of the CDR3 is 14 residues. J gave up 1 base and V 5 bases, and 3 bases lay outside the gene matches. Germline loops: CDR1 SGHVS, CDR2 FQNEAQ. The CDR3 DNA is TGTGCCAGCAGCATGGACAGGGGATCCTACGAGCAGTACTTC. Amino acids: CASSMDRGSYEQYF.

The chain uses TRBV28 and TRBJ1-5; D is unresolved. The V end was cut by 5 bases, the J end by 3 bases, with 5 bases between. CDR3 length: 12 residues. CDR1 is MDHEN, CDR2 SYDVKM, per germline. Here the CDR3 reads CASSTNNQPQHF. The CDR3, as DNA: TGTGCCAGCAGTACCAACAATCAGCCCCAGCATTTT.

This clone was found once. As DNA, the CDR3 is TGTGCCAGCAGTCTAAACAGGGAGACCCAGTACTTC. Its protein product is CASSLNRETQYF. The chain carries TRBV14 and TRBJ2-5, with a possible D match to TRBD1 (5 bases). CDR1 is SGHDN and CDR2 is FVKESK in the germline V gene. V was pared by 6 bases and J by 5 bases, with 10 bases between. The CDR3 spans 12 residues.

This clone has a single count. J is TRBJ2-3 and V is TRBV7-9; 8 bases fit TRBD2. J gave up 1 base and V 0 bases, and 0 bases lay outside the gene matches. The germline CDR1 and CDR2 sequences are SEHNR and FQNEAQ (reference sequence). The CDR3 is 15 residues long. CDR3 sequence (DNA): TGTGCCAGCAGCTTAGCAGCGGGGGGCACAGATACGCAGTATTTT. Amino acid sequence: CASSLAAGGTDTQYF. The full variable domain, completed using reference TRBV7-9 and TRBJ2-3, is DTGVSQNPRHKITKRGQNVTFRCDPISEHNRLYWYRQTLGQGPEFLTYFQNEAQLEKSRLLSDRFSAERPKGSFSTLEIQRTEQGDSAMYLCASSLAAGGTDTQYFGPGTRLTVL.

The V call is TRBV27, the J call TRBJ1-5; D may be TRBD1 (6 bases). The V end lost 5 bases, the J end lost 7 bases, and 12 bases lay between the germline ends. This CDR3 contains 13 residues. CDR1 and CDR2 from the germline V gene are MNHEY and SMNVEV (reference sequence). CDR3 residues: CASSTRTEQPQHF. CDR3 DNA sequence: TGTGCCAGCAGTACCCGGACAGAGCAGCCCCAGCATTTT.

The V gene is TRBV7-2, the J gene TRBJ1-3; D uncertain. The CDR3 runs to 16 residues. The V end lost 1 base, the J end lost 4 bases, and 14 bases lay between the germline ends. Per the germline V gene, CDR1 is SGHTA and CDR2 is FQGNSA. The CDR3 nucleotides are TGTGCCAGCAGCTTAGATTGGGGTATGGGCGGAAACACCATATATTTT. Translating gives CASSLDWGMGGNTIYF.

CDR3 bases: TGTGCCAGCTCACCTCGGACAGCCCAGAACACTGAAGCTTTCTTT. It specifies CASSPRTAQNTEAFF. The V call is TRBV18, the J call TRBJ1-1, with D tentatively TRBD1 (6 bases). The length of the CDR3 is 15 residues. V was trimmed by 3 bases and J by 1 base, leaving 12 bases between them. Germline V gene sequence: CDR1 KGHSH, CDR2 LQKENI.

The gene calls are TRBV4-2 and TRBJ1-4, with TRBD1 matching 7 bases. The V gene's germline CDR1 is LGHNA and CDR2 YNFKEQ. The CDR3 is made up of 16 amino acids. V shed 0 bases, J shed 8 bases, and the junction held 9 bases outside the gene matches. The CDR3 DNA follows: TGTGCCAGCAGCCAAGATGTAGGGGGCTATAAGGAAAAACTGTTTTTT. Its protein is CASSQDVGGYKEKLFF.

The chain carries TRBV6-5 and TRBJ1-4, with TRBD1 identical over 7 bases. With V trimmed by 6 bases and J by 0 bases, 1 base remained unmatched. From germline, CDR1 is MNHEY and CDR2 SVGAGI. This CDR3 has 14 amino acids. CDR3 protein: CASRGQTTNEKLFF. CDR3 coding DNA: TGTGCCAGCAGGGGACAGACAACTAATGAAAAACTGTTTTTT.

The J gene is TRBJ2-7, the V gene TRBV7-2; D perhaps matches TRBD2 (7 bases). V lost 5 bases and J lost 3, with 14 bases in between. The CDR3 sequence is 14 residues long. Germline V lookup: CDR1 SGHTA, CDR2 FQGNSA. The CDR3 is CASSNNRGGYEQYF. The CDR3 DNA follows: TGTGCCAGCAGCAATAATAGGGGGGGCTACGAGCAGTACTTC.

This clone was seen a few times. V is TRBV2 and J is TRBJ2-1, with D perhaps TRBD1 or TRBD2 (5 bases each). The CDR3 has 15 residues. V lost 8 bases and J 0 bases, leaving 14 bases between the germline ends. The V gene's germline CDR1 is SNHLY and CDR2 FYNNEI. As DNA, the CDR3 is TGTGCCAGCCTCCGAGGGGCGGTCTCCTACAATGAGCAGTTCTTC. It encodes CASLRGAVSYNEQFF.

This chain links TRBV19 with TRBJ1-1; the D gene is possibly TRBD1 (6 bases). The ends were cut back, 1 base at V and 4 bases at J, with 16 bases in the middle. This CDR3 comprises 16 residues. Per the germline V gene, CDR1 is LNHDA and CDR2 is SQIVND (reference sequence). Written as DNA, the CDR3 is TGTGCCAGTAGTATAGGGGCCACAGGGCGCGGCACTGAAGCTTTCTTT. This gives the protein CASSIGATGRGTEAFF.

The CDR3 reads CASSFHPPGEQYF. Written as DNA, the CDR3 is TGTGCCAGCAGTTTCCACCCGCCCGGCGAGCAGTACTTC. The chain employs TRBV12-3 or TRBV12-4 and TRBJ2-7; no reliable D call. The CDR3 covers 13 residues. V was shortened by 3 bases and J by 6 bases, with 12 bases between the two germline ends.

The rearrangement joins TRBV6-5 to TRBJ1-1; no definite D call. The CDR3 is made up of 12 amino acids. In germline, CDR1 is MNHEY, CDR2 SVGAGI. Trimming stripped 5 bases from V and 1 base from J, with 5 bases between. CDR3 residues: CASSRGNTEAFF. The DNA of the CDR3 is TGTGCCAGCAGTCGTGGGAACACTGAAGCTTTCTTT.

This clone was picked up one time. The V call is TRBV6-5, the J call TRBJ1-3, with TRBD1 as a possible D gene (5 bases). Germline CDR1 reads MNHEY; CDR2 reads SVGAGI. The CDR3 has 15 amino acids. Trimming pared 3 bases from V and 0 bases from J, leaving 9 bases between. CDR3: CASSYGTNSGNTIYF. In DNA form, the CDR3 reads TGTGCCAGCAGTTATGGGACTAACTCTGGAAACACCATATATTTT.

The chain carries TRBV6-1 and TRBJ2-3, with 12 bases fitting TRBD2. V dropped 1 base and J dropped 1; count of bases not matched to a gene: 3. CDR1 is MNHNS and CDR2 is SASEGT in the germline V gene. This CDR3 contains 17 residues. The CDR3 region has the DNA TGTGCCAGCAGTGAAGGGAGGACTAGCGGGGGCACAGATACGCAGTATTTT. Protein product: CASSEGRTSGGTDTQYF.